This TCR beta chain derives from a study of OX40 agonist ivuxolimab in advanced cancers. Describing the broader study: Ivuxolimab was a fully human IgG2 agonistic monoclonal antibody targeting the costimulatory receptor OX40 (CD134). Intravenous ivuxolimab was administered to patients every 2 weeks at six dose levels: 0.01, 0.1, 0.3, 1.5, 3 and 10 mg/kg. Among the approximately 50 dose-escalation patients, approximately 20 had hepatocellular carcinoma, 15 or so melanoma, 9 renal cell carcinoma and 9 head and neck cancer. The dose-escalation cohort was around 84% male with a mean age of roughly 62 years, ranging from about 23 to 85. Prior anti-PD-1, anti-PD-L1 or anti-CTLA-4 therapy was permitted, and approximately 39% of dose-escalation patients had received checkpoint inhibitors. Three dose-escalation patients achieved partial responses, one with hepatocellular carcinoma and two with cutaneous melanoma. The purpose of peripheral TCRbeta sequencing was to test whether ivuxolimab changed TCR sequence diversity and led to clonal T-cell expansion. The paper covers the monotherapy dose-escalation part of the phase I ivuxolimab trial, which included N of about 50 patients.

Patients with a history of autoimmune disease or receiving systemic immunosuppression were excluded from the trial. Peripheral blood for TCR sequencing was collected from all dose cohorts at baseline, on cycle 4 day 1, and on cycle 7 day 1. The samples were taken from a phase I, first-in-human, multicenter, open-label dose-escalation trial of ivuxolimab. Adults with locally advanced or metastatic melanoma, renal cell carcinoma, hepatocellular carcinoma or head and neck squamous cell carcinoma were enrolled in the trial. Before TCR sequencing, CD4+ T cells and CD8+ T cells were sorted from peripheral blood as separate populations. For sequencing of the TCRbeta CDR3 region, genomic DNA was extracted from the sorted cells. The immunoSEQ Assay was used to sequence the TCRbeta CDR3 regions. The table comes from immuneACCESS by way of TCRdb, which keeps in-frame sequences with V and J called. Part of the clones is missing from these tables; in studies checked, under half for an unresolved V gene and the rest for unknown reasons. The sample yields over 45,000 clones; about 88% were counted once. The top ten clonotypes cover approximately 3.2% of the sample.

Notes on this clone: The specificity of this receptor is unknown. Per-base quality was not reported, and no clone a single base away is much larger than it.

Broader findings and caveats from the paper: The antigen specificity of the peripheral T cells that underwent clonal expansion was not determined. On average, CD8+ T cells showed more expanded clones than CD4+ T cells after ivuxolimab. Low levels of normalized T-cell clonal expansion were also shown by some nonresponding patients. Clonal expansion of both CD4+ and CD8+ blood T cells was observed from baseline to week 6 at doses 0.1 to 3.0 mg/kg. Partial responders in the 0.1-3.0 mg/kg groups had among the lowest normalized peripheral clonal expansion, especially among CD8+ T cells.

The CDR3 measures 14 amino acids from cysteine to phenylalanine. Only the CDR3 portion is preserved as DNA: 42 bases, with reading frame beginning at the first base. Trimming at the junction amounts to 10 bases on V and 0 bases on J, and the germline ends lie 12 bases apart. CDR1 LNHDA and CDR2 SQIVND are derived from the germline V gene (reference sequence). This clonotype originated in an adult with an advanced solid tumor such as melanoma, head and neck, liver or kidney cancer. The rearranged segments are TRBV19 and TRBJ2-2; TRBD2 might be the D gene, on 6 matching bases. This specimen was CD4+ or CD8+ T cells sorted from blood, taken in a trial of the OX40 agonist ivuxolimab. The base sequence is TGTGCCAATCTAGCGCGGACGAACACCGGGGAGCTGTTTTTT. This sequence encodes CANLARTNTGELFF. With the rest looked up from the reference TRBV19 and TRBJ2-2 genes rather than sequenced, the full variable domain is DGGITQSPKYLFRKEGQNVTLSCEQNLNHDAMYWYRQDPGQGLRLIYYSQIVNDFQKGDIAEGYSVSREKKESFPLTVTSAQKNPTAFYLCANLARTNTGELFFGEGSRLTVL.